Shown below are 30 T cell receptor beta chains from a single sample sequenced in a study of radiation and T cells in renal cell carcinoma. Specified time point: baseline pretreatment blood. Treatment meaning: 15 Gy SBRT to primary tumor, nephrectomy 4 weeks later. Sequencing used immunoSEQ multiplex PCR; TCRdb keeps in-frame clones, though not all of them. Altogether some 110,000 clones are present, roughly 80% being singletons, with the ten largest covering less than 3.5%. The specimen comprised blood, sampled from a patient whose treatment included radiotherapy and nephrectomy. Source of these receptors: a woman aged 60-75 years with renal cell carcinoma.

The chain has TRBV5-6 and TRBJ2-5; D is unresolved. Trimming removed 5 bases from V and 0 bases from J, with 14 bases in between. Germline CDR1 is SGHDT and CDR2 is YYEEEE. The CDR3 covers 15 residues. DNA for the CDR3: TGTGCCAGCAGTCCCCCTTTTACCGACCAAGAGACCCAGTACTTC. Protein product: CASSPPFTDQETQYF.

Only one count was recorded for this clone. CDR3 sequence (DNA): TGTGCCAGCAGCCTGGAGGGGAGGACCACTGAAGCTTTCTTT. It translates to CASSLEGRTTEAFF. The chain is built from TRBV7-6 and TRBJ1-1, with TRBD1 as a possible D gene (5 bases). The CDR3 covers 14 residues. Trimming left V 5 bases short and J 4 bases short, with 14 bases between. CDR1 and CDR2 from the germline V gene are SGHVS and FNYEAQ. Supplemented by reference TRBV7-6 and TRBJ1-1, the full variable domain reads GAGVSQSPRYKVTKRGQDVALRCDPISGHVSLYWYRQALGQGPEFLTYFNYEAQQDKSGLPNDRFSAERPEGSISTLTIQRTEQRDSAMYRCASSLEGRTTEAFFGQGTRLTVV.

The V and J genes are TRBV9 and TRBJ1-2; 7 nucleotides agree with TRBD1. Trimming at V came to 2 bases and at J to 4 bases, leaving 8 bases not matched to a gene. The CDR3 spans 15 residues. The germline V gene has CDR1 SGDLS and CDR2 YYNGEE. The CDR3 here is CASSVGLRDSYGYTF. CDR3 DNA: TGTGCCAGCAGCGTGGGACTCAGGGACAGCTATGGCTACACCTTC.

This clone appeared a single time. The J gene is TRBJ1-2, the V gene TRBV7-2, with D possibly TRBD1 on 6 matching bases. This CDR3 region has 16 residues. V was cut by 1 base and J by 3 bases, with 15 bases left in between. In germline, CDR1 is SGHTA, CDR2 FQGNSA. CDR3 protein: CASSLEVGQGYYGYTF. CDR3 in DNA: TGTGCCAGCAGCTTAGAAGTTGGGCAGGGGTACTATGGCTACACCTTC.

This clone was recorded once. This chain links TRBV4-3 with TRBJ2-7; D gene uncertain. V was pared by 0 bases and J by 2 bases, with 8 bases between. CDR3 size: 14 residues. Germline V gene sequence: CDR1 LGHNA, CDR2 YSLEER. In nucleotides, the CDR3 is TGCGCCAGCAGCCAAGAGCTCCGGACCTACGAGCAGTACTTC. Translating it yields CASSQELRTYEQYF.

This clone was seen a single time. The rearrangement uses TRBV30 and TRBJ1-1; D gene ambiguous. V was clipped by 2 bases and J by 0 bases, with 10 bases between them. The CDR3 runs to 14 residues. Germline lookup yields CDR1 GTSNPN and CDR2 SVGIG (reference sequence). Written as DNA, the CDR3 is TGTGCCTGGAGTCCCGGAAGTTTGAACACTGAAGCTTTCTTT. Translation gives CAWSPGSLNTEAFF. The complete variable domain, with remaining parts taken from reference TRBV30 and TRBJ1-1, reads SQTIHQWPATLVQPVGSPLSLECTVEGTSNPNLYWYRQAAGRGLQLLFYSVGIGQISSEVPQNLSASRPQDRQFILSSKKLLLSDSGFYLCAWSPGSLNTEAFFGQGTRLTVV.

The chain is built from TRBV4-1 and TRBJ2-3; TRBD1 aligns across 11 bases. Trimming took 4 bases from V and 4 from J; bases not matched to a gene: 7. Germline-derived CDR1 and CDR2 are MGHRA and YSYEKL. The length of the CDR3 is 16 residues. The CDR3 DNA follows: TGCGCCAGCAGCCCCCTGGACAGGGGGCAGTCAGATACGCAGTATTTT. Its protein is CASSPLDRGQSDTQYF.

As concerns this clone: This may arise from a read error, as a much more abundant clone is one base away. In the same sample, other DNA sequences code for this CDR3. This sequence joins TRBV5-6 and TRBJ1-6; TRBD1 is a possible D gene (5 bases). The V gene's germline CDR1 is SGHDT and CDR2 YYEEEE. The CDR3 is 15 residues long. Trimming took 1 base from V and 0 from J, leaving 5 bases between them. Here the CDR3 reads CASSLRGSYNSPLHF. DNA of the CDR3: TGTGCCAGCAGCTTGAGGGGCTCCTATAATTCACCCCTCCACTTT.

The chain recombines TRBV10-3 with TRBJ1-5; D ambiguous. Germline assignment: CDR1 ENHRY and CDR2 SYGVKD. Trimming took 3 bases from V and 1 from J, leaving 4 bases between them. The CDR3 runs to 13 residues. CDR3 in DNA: TGTGCCATCAGTGAAATAAGCAATCAGCCCCAGCATTTT. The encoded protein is CAISEISNQPQHF.

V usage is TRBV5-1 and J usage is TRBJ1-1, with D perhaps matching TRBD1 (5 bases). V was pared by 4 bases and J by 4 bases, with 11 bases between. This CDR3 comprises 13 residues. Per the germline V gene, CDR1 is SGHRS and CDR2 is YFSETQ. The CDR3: CASSQRQFTEAFF. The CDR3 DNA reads TGCGCCAGCAGCCAAAGACAGTTCACTGAAGCTTTCTTT.

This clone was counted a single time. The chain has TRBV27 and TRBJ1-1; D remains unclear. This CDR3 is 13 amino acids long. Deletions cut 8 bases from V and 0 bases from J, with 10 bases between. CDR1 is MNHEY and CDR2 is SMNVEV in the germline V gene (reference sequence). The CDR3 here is CASVGRLNTEAFF. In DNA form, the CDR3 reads TGTGCCAGCGTCGGACGGTTGAACACTGAAGCTTTCTTT.

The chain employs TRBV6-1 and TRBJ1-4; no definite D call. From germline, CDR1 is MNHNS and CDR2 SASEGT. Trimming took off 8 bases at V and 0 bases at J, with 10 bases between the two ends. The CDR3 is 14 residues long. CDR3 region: CASGHSSTNEKLFF. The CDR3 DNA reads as TGTGCCAGCGGCCACTCTTCAACTAATGAAAAACTGTTTTTT.

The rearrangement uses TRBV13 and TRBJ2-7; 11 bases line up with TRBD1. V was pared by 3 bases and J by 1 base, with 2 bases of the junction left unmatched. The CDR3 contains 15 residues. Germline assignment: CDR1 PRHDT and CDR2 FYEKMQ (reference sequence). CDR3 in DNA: TGTGCCAGCAGCTTGGGGACAGGGGGTTCCTACGAGCAGTACTTC. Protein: CASSLGTGGSYEQYF.

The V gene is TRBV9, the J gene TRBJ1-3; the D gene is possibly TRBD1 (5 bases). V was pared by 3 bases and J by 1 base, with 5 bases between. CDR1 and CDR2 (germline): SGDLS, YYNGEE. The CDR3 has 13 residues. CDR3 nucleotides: TGTGCCAGCAGCGAGGGGTCTGGAAACACCATATATTTT. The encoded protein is CASSEGSGNTIYF.

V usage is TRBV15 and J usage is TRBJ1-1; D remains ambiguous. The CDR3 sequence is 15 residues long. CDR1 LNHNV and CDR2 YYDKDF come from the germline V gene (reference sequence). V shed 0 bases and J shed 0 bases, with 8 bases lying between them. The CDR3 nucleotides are TGTGCCACCAGCAGAGATTTGGAATTGAACACTGAAGCTTTCTTT. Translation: CATSRDLELNTEAFF.

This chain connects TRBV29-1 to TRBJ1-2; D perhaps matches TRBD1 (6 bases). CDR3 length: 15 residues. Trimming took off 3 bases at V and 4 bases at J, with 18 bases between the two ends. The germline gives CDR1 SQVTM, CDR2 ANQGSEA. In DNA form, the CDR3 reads TGCAGCGTTGATGACCCACAGCGGGGGGCCTATGGCTACACCTTC. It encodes CSVDDPQRGAYGYTF.

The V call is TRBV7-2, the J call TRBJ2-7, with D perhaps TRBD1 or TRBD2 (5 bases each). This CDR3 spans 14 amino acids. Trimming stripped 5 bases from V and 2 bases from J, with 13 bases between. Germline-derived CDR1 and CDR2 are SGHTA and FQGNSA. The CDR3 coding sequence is TGTGCCAGCAGCAGCTGGGACGGAACCTACGAGCAGTACTTC. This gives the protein CASSSWDGTYEQYF.

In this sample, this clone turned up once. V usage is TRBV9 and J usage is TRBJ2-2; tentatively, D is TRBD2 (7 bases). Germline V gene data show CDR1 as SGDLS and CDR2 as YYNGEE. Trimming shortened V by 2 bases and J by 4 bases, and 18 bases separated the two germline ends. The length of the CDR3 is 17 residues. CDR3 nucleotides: TGTGCCAGCAGCGTCGGGGGGCAGTGGGAGGTCACCGGGGAGCTGTTTTTT. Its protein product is CASSVGGQWEVTGELFF.

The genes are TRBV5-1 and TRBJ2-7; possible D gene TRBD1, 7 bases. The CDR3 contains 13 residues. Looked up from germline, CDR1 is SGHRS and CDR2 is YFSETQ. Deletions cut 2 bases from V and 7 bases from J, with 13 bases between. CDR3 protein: CASSLDRAGEQYF. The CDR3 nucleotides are TGCGCCAGCAGCTTAGACAGGGCGGGGGAGCAGTACTTC. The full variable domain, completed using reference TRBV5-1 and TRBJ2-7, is KAGVTQTPRYLIKTRGQQVTLSCSPISGHRSVSWYQQTPGQGLQFLFEYFSETQRNKGNFPGRFSGRQFSNSRSEMNVSTLELGDSALYLCASSLDRAGEQYFGPGTRLTVT.

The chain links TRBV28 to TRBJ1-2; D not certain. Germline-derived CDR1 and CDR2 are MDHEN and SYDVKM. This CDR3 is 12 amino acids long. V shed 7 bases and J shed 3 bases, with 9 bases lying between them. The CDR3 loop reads CASTGRYYGYTF. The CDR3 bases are TGTGCCAGCACCGGACGATACTATGGCTACACCTTC.

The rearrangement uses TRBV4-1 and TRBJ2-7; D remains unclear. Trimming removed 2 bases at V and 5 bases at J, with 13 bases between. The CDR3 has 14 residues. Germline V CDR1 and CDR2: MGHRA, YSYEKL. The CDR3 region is CASSQIPDQDEQYF. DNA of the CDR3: TGCGCCAGCAGCCAAATCCCGGACCAGGACGAGCAGTACTTC.

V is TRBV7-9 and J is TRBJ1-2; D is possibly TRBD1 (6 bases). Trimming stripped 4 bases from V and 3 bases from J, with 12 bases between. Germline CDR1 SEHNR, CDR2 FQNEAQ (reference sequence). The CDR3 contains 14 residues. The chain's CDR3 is CASSSTGLHYGYTF. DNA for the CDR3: TGTGCCAGCAGCTCTACAGGGCTCCACTATGGCTACACCTTC.

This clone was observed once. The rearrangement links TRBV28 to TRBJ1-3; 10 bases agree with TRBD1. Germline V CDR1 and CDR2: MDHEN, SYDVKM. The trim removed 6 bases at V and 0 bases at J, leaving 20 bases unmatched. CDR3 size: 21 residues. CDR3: CASSTRPGQGSLGGSGNTIYF. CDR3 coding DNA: TGTGCCAGCAGCACTAGACCGGGACAGGGGAGCTTAGGGGGCTCTGGAAACACCATATATTTT.

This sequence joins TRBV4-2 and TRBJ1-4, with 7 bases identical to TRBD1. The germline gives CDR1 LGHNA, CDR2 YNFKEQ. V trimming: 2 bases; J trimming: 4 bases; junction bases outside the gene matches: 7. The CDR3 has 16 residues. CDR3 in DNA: TGTGCCAGCAGCCAATTTAGCGGACAGGATAATGAAAAACTGTTTTTT. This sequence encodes CASSQFSGQDNEKLFF.

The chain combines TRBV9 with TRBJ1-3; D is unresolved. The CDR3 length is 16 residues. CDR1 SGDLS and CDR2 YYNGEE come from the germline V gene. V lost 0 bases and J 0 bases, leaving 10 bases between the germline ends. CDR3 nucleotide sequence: TGTGCCAGCAGCGTAGCCCTACCTACCTCTGGAAACACCATATATTTT. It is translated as CASSVALPTSGNTIYF. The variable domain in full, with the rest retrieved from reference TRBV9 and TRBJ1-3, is DSGVTQTPKHLITATGQRVTLRCSPRSGDLSVYWYQQSLDQGLQFLIQYYNGEERAKGNILERFSAQQFPDLHSELNLSSLELGDSALYFCASSVALPTSGNTIYFGEGSWLTVV.

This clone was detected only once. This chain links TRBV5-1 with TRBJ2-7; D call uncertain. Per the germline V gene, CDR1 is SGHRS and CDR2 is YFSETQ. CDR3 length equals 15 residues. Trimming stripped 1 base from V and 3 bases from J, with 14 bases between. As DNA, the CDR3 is TGCGCCAGCAGCTTGACGGGTCCGCAACTCTACGAGCAGTACTTC. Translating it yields CASSLTGPQLYEQYF.

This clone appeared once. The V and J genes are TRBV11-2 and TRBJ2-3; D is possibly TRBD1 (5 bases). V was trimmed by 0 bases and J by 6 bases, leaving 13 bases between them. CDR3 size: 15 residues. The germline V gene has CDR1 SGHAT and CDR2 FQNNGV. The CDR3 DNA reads TGTGCCAGCAGCTTAGACCCCTCAGGGCGCGATACGCAGTATTTT. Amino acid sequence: CASSLDPSGRDTQYF.

In DNA form, the CDR3 reads TGTGCCAGCAGCCTCTGGGGGAACACTGAAGCTTTCTTT. Its translation is CASSLWGNTEAFF. The gene calls are TRBV14 and TRBJ1-1, with D hard to call. Germline CDR1 SGHDN, CDR2 FVKESK. The germline V and J ends were trimmed by 4 bases and 1 base, with 7 bases remaining between them. This CDR3 has 13 amino acids. Filled out from reference TRBV14 and TRBJ1-1, the complete variable domain reads EAGVTQFPSHSVIEKGQTVTLRCDPISGHDNLYWYRRVMGKEIKFLLHFVKESKQDESGMPNNRFLAERTGGTYSTLKVQPAELEDSGVYFCASSLWGNTEAFFGQGTRLTVV.

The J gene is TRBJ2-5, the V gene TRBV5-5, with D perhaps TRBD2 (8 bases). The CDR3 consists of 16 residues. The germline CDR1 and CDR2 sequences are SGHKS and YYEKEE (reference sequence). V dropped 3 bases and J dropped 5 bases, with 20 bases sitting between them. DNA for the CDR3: TGTGCCAGCAGCTATATCCGACAGGGACTAGGCGAGACCCAGTACTTC. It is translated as CASSYIRQGLGETQYF.

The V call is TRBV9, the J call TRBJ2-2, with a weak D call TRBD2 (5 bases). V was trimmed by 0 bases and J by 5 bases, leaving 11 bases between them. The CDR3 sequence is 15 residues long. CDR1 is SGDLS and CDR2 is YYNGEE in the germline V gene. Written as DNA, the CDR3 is TGTGCCAGCAGCGTAGCCGGGGAGCGGACCGGGGAGCTGTTTTTT. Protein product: CASSVAGERTGELFF.